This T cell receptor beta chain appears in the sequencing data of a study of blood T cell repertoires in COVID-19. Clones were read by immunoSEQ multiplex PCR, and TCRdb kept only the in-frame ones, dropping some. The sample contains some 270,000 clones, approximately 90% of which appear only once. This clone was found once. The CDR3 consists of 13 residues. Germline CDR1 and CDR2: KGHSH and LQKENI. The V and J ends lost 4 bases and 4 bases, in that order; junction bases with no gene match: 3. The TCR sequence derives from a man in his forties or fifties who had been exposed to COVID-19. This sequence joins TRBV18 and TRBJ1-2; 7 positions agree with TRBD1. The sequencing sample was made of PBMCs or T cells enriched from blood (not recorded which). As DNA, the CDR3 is TGTGCCAGCTCACAGGGGGCAGCCTATGGCTACACCTTC. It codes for CASSQGAAYGYTF.